The source of this TCR beta chain is a study of T-cell reconstitution after alpha-beta-depleted transplantation in children. Findings of the study overall: When one year had passed after transplant, most T-cell counts and diversity came from newly produced T cells. Surviving recipient T cells and thymic progenitors accounted for the high day-60 TCRbeta diversity observed in some patients.

Details on this clonotype: The target antigen is unknown.

The germline V and J ends were trimmed by 1 base and 4 bases, with 19 bases remaining between them. CDR3 length equals 17 residues. Germline CDR1 is MNHEY and CDR2 is SVGAGI. For TCRbeta, the library was prepared with unique molecular identifiers. Via MiXCR, TCRdb re-called the PCR reads, giving one row per CDR3 protein. The sample has some 120,000 distinct CDR3 sequences, 8% to 10% seen once. The TCR sequence derives from a girl in the first two years of life who had a stem cell transplant for combined immunodeficiency, so the T cells may come from the graft donor. Here the sequenced sample was PBMCs, mostly from graft donor cells, taken 180 days after TCRalphabeta/CD19-depleted stem cell transplant. The rearrangement links TRBV6-5 to TRBJ1-1; no clear D gene. In DNA, the CDR3 is TGTGCCAGCAGTTACTTTTTTGGACCGTCACCGGGCACTGAAGCTTTCTTT. It specifies CASSYFFGPSPGTEAFF.